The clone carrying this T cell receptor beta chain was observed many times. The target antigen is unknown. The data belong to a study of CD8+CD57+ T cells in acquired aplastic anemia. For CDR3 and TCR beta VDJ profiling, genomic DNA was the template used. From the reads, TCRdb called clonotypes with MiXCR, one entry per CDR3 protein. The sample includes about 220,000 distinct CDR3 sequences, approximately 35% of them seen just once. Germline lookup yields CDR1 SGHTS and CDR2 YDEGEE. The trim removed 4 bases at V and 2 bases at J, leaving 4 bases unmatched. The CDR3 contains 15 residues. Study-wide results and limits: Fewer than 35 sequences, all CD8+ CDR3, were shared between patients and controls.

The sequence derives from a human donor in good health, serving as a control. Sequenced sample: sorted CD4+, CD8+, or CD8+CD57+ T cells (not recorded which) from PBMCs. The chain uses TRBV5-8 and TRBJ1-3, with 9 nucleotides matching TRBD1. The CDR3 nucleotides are TGTGCCAGCAGCCGGACAGGGGCAACTGGAAACACCATATATTTT. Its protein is CASSRTGATGNTIYF. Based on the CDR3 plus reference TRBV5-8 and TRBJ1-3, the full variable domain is EAGVTQSPTHLIKTRGQQATLRCSPISGHTSVYWYQQALGLGLQFLLWYDEGEERNRGNFPPRFSGRQFPNYSSELNVNALELEDSALYLCASSRTGATGNTIYFGEGSWLTVV.